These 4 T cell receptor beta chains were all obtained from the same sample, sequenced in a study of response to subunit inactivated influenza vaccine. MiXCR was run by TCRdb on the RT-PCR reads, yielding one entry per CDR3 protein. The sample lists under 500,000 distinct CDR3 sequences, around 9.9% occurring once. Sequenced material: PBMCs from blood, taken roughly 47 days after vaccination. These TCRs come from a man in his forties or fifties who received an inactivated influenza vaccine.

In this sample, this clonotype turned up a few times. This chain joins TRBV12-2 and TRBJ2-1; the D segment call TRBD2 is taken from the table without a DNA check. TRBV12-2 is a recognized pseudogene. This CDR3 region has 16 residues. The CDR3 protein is CAARDRAGHSYNEQFF. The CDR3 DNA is TGTGCAGCCAGAGACCGAGCGGGGCACTCCTACAATGAGCAGTTCTTC.

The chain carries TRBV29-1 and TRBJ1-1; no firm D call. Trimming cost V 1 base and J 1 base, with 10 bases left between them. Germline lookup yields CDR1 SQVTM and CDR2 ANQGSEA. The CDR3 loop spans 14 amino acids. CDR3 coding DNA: TGCAGCGTTGAAGGAGGTCGGCAGAACACTGAAGCTTTCTTT. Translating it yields CSVEGGRQNTEAFF.

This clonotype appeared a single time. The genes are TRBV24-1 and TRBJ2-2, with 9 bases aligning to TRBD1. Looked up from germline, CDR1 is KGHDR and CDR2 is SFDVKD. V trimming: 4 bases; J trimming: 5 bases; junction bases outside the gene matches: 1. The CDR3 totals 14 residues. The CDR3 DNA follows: TGTGCCACCAGTGAGACAGGGGGAACCGGGGAGCTGTTTTTT. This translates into CATSETGGTGELFF.

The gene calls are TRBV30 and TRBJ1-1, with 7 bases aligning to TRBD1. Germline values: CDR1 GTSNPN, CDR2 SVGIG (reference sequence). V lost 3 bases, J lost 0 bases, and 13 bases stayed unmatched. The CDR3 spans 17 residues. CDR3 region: CAWSGTGTAFMNTEAFF. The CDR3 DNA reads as TGTGCCTGGAGCGGGACCGGGACAGCGTTCATGAACACTGAAGCTTTCTTT.